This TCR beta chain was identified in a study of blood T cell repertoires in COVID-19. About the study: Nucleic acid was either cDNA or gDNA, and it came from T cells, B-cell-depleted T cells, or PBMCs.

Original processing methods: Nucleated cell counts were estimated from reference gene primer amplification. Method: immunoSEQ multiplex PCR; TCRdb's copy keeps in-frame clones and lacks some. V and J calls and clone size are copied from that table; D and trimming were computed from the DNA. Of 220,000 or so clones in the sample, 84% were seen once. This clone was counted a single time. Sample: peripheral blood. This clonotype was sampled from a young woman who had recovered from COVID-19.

The CDR3 loop is CASRSGEQETQYF. The CDR3 nucleotides are TGTGCCAGCCGTTCCGGGGAACAAGAGACCCAGTACTTC. The rearrangement joins TRBV11-1 to TRBJ2-5, with a weak D call TRBD2 (5 bases). This CDR3 has 13 amino acids. CDR1 SGHAT and CDR2 FQDESV come from the germline V gene (reference sequence). V dropped 8 bases and J dropped 2 bases, with 12 bases sitting between them.